The clone carrying this TCR beta chain has a single count. The table came from immunoSEQ multiplex PCR; TCRdb's copy has only in-frame clones and leaves some out. The data show 35,000 to 40,000 clones, around four fifths seen once. The data originate from a study of OX40 agonist ivuxolimab in advanced cancers. The origin of this receptor is an adult with an advanced solid tumor such as melanoma, head and neck, liver or kidney cancer. The sample in question was CD4+ or CD8+ T cells sorted from blood, obtained in a trial of the OX40 agonist ivuxolimab.

DNA for the CDR3: TGTGCCAGCAGCCCGCGGACAGGGATTCCCTACGAGCAGTACTTC. Translating gives CASSPRTGIPYEQYF. V gene TRBV7-9 combines with J gene TRBJ2-7; 8 positions agree with TRBD1. The CDR3 has 15 residues. From germline, CDR1 is SEHNR and CDR2 FQNEAQ (reference sequence). J lost 2 bases, V lost 5 bases, and 8 bases had no gene match. Filled out from reference TRBV7-9 and TRBJ2-7, the complete variable domain reads DTGVSQNPRHKITKRGQNVTFRCDPISEHNRLYWYRQTLGQGPEFLTYFQNEAQLEKSRLLSDRFSAERPKGSFSTLEIQRTEQGDSAMYLCASSPRTGIPYEQYFGPGTRLTVT.